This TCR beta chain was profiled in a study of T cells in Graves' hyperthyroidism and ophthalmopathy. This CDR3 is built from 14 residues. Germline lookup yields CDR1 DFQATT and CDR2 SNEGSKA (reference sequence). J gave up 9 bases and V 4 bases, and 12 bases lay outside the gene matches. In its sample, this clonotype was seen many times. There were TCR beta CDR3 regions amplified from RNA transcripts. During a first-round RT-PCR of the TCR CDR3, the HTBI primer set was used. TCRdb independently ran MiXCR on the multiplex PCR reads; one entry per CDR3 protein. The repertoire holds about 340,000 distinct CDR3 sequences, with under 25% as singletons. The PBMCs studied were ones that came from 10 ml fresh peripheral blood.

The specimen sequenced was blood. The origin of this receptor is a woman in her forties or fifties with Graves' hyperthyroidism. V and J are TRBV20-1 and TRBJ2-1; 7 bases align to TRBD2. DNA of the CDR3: TGCAGTGCTAAGAGGGCGGGAGTCGAGGCTGAGCAGTTCTTC. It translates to CSAKRAGVEAEQFF.